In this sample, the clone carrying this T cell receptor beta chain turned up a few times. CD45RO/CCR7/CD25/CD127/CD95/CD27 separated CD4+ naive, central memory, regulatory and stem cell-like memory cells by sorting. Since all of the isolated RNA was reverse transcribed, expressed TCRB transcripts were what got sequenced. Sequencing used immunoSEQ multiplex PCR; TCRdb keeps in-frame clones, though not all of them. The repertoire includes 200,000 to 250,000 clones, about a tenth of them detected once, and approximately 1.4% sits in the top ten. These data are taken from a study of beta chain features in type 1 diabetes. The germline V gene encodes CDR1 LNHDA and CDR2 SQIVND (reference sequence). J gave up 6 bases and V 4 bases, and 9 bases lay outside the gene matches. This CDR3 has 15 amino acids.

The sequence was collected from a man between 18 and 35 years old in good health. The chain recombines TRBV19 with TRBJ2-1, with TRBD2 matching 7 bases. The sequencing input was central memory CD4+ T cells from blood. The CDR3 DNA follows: TGTGCCAGTAGTAACGCCCAAGGGAGGGGCAATGAGCAGTTCTTC. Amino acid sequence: CASSNAQGRGNEQFF.